The entry that follows covers one T cell receptor beta chain sequence. This entry belongs to a study of cytotoxic CD8 clonotypes in ibrutinib-treated CLL. Germline CDR1 is SNHLY and CDR2 is FYNNEI. V was trimmed by 1 base and J by 4 bases, leaving 11 bases between them. This CDR3 is built from 15 residues. Produced via immunoSEQ multiplex PCR; TCRdb's table is partial and in-frame only. The sample has roughly 200,000 clones; 70% to 75% are singletons. Sequences were derived from PBMCs, sampled after 12 months of ibrutinib treatment. The chain has TRBV2 and TRBJ2-1; either TRBD1 or TRBD2 may supply D (5 bases each). The receptor was isolated from a human donor with chronic lymphocytic leukemia. The CDR3 coding sequence is TGTGCCAGCAGTGAAGAGGCAGGGAGTTACAATGAGCAGTTCTTC. This sequence encodes CASSEEAGSYNEQFF.